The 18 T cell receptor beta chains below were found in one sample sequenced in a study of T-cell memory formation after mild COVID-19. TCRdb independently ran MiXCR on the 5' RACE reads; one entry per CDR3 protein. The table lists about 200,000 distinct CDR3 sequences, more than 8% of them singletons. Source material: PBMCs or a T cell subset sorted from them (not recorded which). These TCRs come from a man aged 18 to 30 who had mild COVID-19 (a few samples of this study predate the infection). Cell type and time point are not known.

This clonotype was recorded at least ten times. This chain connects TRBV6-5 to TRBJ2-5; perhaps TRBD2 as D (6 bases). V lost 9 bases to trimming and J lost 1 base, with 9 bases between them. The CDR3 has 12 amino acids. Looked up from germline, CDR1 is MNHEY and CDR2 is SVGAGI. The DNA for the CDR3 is TGTGCCAGTGGAGGGGCCCAAGAGACCCAGTACTTC. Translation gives CASGGAQETQYF.

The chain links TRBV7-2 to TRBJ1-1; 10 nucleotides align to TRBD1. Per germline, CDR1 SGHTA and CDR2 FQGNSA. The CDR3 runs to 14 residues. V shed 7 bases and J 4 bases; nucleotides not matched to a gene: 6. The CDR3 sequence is CASTWDRGVTEAFF. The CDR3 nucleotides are TGTGCCAGCACCTGGGACAGGGGAGTCACTGAAGCTTTCTTT.

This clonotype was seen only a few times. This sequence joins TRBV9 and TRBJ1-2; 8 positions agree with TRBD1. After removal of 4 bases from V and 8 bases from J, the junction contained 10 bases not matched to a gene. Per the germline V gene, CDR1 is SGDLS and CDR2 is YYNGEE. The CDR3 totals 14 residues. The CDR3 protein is CASSSGGGLAGYTF. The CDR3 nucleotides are TGTGCCAGCAGCTCAGGGGGCGGATTAGCCGGCTACACCTTC.

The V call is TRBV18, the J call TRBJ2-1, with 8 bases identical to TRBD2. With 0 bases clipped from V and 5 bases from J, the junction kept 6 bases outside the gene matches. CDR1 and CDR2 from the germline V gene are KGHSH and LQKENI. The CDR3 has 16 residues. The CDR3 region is CASSPPGLGADNEQFF. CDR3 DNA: TGTGCCAGCTCACCACCGGGACTAGGGGCTGACAATGAGCAGTTCTTC.

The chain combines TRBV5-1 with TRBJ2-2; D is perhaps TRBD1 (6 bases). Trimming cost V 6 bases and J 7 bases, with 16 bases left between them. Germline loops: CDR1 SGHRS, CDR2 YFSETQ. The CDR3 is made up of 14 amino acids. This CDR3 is CASIRDNGVGELFF. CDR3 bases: TGCGCCAGCATCCGGGACAATGGGGTCGGGGAGCTGTTTTTT.

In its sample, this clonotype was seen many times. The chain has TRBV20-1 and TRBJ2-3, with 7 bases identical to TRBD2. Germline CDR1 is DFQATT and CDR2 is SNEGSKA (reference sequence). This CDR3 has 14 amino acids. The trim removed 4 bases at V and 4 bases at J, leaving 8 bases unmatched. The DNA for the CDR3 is TGCAGTGCTATCGTCCAAGCGGGGTCAGATACGCAGTATTTT. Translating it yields CSAIVQAGSDTQYF.

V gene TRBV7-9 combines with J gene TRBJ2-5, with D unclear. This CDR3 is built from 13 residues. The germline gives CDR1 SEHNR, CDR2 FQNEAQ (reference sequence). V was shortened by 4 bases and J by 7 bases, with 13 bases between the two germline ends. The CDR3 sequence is CASSSTSVGTQYF. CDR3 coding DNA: TGTGCCAGCAGCTCCACAAGCGTGGGGACCCAGTACTTC.

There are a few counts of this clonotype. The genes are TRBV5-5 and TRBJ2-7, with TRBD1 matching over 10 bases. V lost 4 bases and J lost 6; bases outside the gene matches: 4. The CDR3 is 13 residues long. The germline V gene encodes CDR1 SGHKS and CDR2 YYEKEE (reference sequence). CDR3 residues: CASSIGTGVEQYF. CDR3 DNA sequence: TGTGCCAGCAGCATTGGGACAGGGGTCGAGCAGTACTTC.

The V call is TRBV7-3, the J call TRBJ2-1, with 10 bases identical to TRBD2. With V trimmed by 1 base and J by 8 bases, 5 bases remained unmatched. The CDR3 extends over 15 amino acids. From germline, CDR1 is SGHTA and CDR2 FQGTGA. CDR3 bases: TGTGCCAGCAGCTTAAAGCTAGCGGGGGTGGATGAGCAGTTCTTC. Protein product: CASSLKLAGVDEQFF.

CDR3 sequence (DNA): TGTGCCAGCGGACAATCGAACACTGAAGCTTTCTTT. It yields the protein CASGQSNTEAFF. The chain uses TRBV28 and TRBJ1-1; D might be TRBD1 (5 bases). The length of the CDR3 is 12 residues. Germline V CDR1 and CDR2: MDHEN, SYDVKM. The V end was cut by 8 bases, the J end by 1 base, with 8 bases between.

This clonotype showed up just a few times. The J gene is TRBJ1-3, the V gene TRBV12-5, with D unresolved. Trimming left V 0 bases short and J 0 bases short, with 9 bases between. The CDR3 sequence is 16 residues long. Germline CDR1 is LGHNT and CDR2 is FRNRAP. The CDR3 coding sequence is TGTGCTAGTGGTTTGGTATTAGGGATCTCTGGAAACACCATATATTTT. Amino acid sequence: CASGLVLGISGNTIYF. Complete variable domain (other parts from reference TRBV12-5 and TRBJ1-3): DARVTQTPRHKVTEMGQEVTMRCQPILGHNTVFWYRQTMMQGLELLAYFRNRAPLDDSGMPKDRFSAEMPDATLATLKIQPSEPRDSAVYFCASGLVLGISGNTIYFGEGSWLTVV.

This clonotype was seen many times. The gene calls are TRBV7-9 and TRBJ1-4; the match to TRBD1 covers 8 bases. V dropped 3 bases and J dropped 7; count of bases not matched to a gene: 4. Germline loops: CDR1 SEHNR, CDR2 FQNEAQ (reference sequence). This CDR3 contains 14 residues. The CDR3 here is CASSLTGDGEKLFF. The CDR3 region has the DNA TGTGCCAGCAGCTTGACAGGGGATGGTGAAAAACTGTTTTTT.

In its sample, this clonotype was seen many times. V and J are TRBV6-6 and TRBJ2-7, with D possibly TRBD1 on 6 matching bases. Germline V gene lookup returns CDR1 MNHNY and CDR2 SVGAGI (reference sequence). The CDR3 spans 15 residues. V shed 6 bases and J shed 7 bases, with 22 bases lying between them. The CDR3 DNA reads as TGTGCCAGCAGGCTAGGGACCCAGGGGCTCGGGGAGCAGTACGTC. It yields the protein CASRLGTQGLGEQYV.

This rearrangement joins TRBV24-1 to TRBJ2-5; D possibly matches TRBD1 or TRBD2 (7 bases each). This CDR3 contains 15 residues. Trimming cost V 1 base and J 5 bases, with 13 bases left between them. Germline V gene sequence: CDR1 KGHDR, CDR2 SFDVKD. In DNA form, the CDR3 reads TGTGCCACCAGTGATTTCAGGGGGGGACAGGAGACCCAGTACTTC. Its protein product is CATSDFRGGQETQYF.

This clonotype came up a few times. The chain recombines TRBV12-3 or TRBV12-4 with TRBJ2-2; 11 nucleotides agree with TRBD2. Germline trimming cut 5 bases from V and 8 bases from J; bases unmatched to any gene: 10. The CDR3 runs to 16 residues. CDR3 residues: CASSTLAGGRSGELFF. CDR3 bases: TGTGCCAGCAGTACGTTAGCGGGGGGGCGCTCGGGGGAGCTGTTTTTT.

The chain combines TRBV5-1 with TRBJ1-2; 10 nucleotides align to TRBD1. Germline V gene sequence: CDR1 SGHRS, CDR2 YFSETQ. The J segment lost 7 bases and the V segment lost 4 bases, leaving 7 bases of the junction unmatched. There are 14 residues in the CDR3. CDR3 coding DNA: TGCGCCAGCAGCACCGGGACAGGGGTGCTTGGCTACACCTTC. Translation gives CASSTGTGVLGYTF.

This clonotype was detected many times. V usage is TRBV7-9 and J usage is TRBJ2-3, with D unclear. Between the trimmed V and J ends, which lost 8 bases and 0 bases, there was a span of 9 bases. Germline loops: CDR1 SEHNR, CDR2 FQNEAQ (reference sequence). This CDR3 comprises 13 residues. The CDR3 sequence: CASRVSSTDTQYF. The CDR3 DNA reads TGTGCCAGCCGCGTTTCTAGCACAGATACGCAGTATTTT.

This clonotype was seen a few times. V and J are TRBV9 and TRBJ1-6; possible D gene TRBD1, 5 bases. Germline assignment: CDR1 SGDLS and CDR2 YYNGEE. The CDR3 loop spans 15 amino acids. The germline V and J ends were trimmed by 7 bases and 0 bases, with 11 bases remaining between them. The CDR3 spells CASGAESSYNSPLHF. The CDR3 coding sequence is TGTGCCAGCGGGGCAGAGAGCTCCTATAATTCACCCCTCCACTTT.